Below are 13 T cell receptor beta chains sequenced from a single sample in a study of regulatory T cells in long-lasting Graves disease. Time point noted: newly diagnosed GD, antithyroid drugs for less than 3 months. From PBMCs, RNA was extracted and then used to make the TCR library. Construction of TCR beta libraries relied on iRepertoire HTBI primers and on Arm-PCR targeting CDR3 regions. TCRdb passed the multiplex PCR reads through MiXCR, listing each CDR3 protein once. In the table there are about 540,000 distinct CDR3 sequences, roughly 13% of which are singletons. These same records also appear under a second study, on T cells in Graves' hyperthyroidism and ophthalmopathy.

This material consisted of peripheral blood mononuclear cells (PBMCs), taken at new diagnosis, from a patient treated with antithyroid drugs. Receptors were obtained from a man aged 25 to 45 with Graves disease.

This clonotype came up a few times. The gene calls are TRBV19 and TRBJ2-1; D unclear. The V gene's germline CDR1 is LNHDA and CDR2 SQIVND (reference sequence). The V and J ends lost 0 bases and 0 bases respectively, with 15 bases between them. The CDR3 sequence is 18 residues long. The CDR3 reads CASSIDSLNPSSYNEQFF. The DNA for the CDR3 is TGTGCCAGTAGTATAGACTCCTTAAACCCGAGCTCCTACAATGAGCAGTTCTTC.

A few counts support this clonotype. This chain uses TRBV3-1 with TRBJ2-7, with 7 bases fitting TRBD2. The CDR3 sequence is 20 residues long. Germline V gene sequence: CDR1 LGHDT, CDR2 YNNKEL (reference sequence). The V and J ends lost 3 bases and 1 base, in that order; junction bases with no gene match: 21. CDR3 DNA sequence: TGTGCCAGCAGCCAGCCCAGAAGTCCAGCGGGAACGAGAAATTCCTACGAGCAGTACTTC. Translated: CASSQPRSPAGTRNSYEQYF.

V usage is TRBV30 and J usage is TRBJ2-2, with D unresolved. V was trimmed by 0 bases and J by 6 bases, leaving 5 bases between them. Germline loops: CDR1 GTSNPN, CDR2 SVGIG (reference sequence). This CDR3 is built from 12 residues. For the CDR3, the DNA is TGTGCCTGGAGTGTAAACCCCGGGGAGCTGTTTTTT. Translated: CAWSVNPGELFF. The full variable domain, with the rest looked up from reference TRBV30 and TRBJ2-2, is SQTIHQWPATLVQPVGSPLSLECTVEGTSNPNLYWYRQAAGRGLQLLFYSVGIGQISSEVPQNLSASRPQDRQFILSSKKLLLSDSGFYLCAWSVNPGELFFGEGSRLTVL.

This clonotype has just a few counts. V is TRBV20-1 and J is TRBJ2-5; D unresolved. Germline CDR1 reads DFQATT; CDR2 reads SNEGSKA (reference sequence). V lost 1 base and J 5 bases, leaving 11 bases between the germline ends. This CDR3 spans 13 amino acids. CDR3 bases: TGCAGTGCTAGAGTACCGAGTCAGGAGACCCAGTACTTC. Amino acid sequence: CSARVPSQETQYF.

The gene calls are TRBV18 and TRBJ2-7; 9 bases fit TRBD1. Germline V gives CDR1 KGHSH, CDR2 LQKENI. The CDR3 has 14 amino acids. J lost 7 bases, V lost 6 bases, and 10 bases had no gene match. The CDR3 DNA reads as TGTGCCAGCTCCCGGAGGACAGGGGAGATGGAGCAGTACTTC. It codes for CASSRRTGEMEQYF.

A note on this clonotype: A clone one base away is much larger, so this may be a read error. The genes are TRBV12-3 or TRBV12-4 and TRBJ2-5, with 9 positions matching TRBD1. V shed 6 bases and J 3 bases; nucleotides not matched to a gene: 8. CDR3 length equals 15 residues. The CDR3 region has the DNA TGTGCCAGCAGACCCGGGACAGGGTATGAAGAGACCCAGTACTTC. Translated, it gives CASRPGTGYEETQYF.

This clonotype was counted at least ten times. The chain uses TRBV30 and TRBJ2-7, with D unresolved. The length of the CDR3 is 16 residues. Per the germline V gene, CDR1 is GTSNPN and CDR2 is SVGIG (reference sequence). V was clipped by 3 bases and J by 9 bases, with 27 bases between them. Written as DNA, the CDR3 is TGTGCCTGGAGGCCCATAACCAACCGGTTGGATTTCGGGCAGTACTTC. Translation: CAWRPITNRLDFGQYF.

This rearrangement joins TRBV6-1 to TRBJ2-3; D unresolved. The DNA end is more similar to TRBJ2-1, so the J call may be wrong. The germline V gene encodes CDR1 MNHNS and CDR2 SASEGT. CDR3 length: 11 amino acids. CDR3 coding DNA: TGTGCCAGCAGTGACTCACAAGAGCAGTTCTTC. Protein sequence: CASSDSQEQFF.

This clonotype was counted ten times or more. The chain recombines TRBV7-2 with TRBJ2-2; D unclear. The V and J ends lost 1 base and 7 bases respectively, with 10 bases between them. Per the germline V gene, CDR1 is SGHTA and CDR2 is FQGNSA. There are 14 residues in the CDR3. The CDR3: CASSLDSAGGELFF. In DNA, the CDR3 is TGTGCCAGCAGCTTAGACTCGGCAGGCGGGGAGCTGTTTTTT.

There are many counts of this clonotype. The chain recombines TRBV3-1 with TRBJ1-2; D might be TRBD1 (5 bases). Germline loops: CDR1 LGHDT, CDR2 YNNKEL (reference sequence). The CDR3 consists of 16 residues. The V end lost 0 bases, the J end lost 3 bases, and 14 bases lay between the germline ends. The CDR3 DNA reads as TGTGCCAGCAGCCAAGATAGTAGGGGCGCTTACTATGGCTACACCTTC. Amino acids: CASSQDSRGAYYGYTF. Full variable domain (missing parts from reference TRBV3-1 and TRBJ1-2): DTAVSQTPKYLVTQMGNDKSIKCEQNLGHDTMYWYKQDSKKFLKIMFSYNNKELIINETVPNRFSPKSPDKAHLNLHINSLELGDSAVYFCASSQDSRGAYYGYTFGSGTRLTVV.

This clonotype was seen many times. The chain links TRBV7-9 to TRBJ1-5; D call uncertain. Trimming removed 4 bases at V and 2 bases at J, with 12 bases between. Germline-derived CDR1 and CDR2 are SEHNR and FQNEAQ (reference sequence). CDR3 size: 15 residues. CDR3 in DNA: TGTGCCAGCAGCTCCCGAGACGGAGGCAATCAGCCCCAGCATTTT. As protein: CASSSRDGGNQPQHF. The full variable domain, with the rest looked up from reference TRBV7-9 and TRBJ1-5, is DTGVSQNPRHKITKRGQNVTFRCDPISEHNRLYWYRQTLGQGPEFLTYFQNEAQLEKSRLLSDRFSAERPKGSFSTLEIQRTEQGDSAMYLCASSSRDGGNQPQHFGDGTRLSIL.

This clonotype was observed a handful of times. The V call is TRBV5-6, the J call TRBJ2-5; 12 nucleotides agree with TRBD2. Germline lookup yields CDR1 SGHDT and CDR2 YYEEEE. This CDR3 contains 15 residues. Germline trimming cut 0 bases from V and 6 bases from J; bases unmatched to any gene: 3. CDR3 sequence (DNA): TGTGCCAGCAGCTTGGGACTAGCGGGAGTCCAGACCCAGTACTTC. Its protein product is CASSLGLAGVQTQYF.

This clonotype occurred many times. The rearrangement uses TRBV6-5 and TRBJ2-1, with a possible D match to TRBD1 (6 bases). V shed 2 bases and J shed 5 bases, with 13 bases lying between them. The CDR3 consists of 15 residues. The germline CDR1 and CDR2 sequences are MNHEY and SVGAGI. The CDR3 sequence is CASSYGGHRNNEQFF. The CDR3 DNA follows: TGTGCCAGCAGTTACGGGGGACACCGGAACAATGAGCAGTTCTTC.